The rows below give T cell receptor beta chains drawn from one sample of a study of Tregs in tolerant kidney transplant recipients. Method: immunoSEQ multiplex PCR; TCRdb's copy keeps in-frame clones and lacks some. The table shows approximately 47,000 clones, with more than 70% occurring only once. The sequences come from CD8+ T cells from blood (PBMCs), collected 12 months after the transplant. These receptors all come from a human patient who received a combined kidney and bone marrow transplant. Some T cells may be supplied by the graft donor. CDR3s include the opening cysteine and the closing phenylalanine or tryptophan. The order of the fields is V gene, J gene, D gene, CDR3 length, clone size, CDR3 DNA, CDR3 protein. A D gene is named only where the DNA matches it firmly. The size of a clone is reported for some rows only, either as once, few or many, or as a class for expanded clones.

V gene: TRBV15
J gene: TRBJ2-7
D gene: TRBD2
CDR3 length: 15
clone size: NA
CDR3 DNA: TGTGCCACCAGTTGGACTAGCGGCTCCTCCTACGAGCAGTACTTC
CDR3 protein: CATSWTSGSSYEQYF

V gene: TRBV4-3
J gene: TRBJ2-1
D gene: TRBD2
CDR3 length: 18
clone size: NA
CDR3 DNA: TGCGCCAGCAGCCAAGACGGGGGACTAGCGGGACATTACAATGAGCAGTTCTTC
CDR3 protein: CASSQDGGLAGHYNEQFF

V gene: TRBV6-1
J gene: TRBJ2-7
D gene: NA
CDR3 length: 13
clone size: once
CDR3 DNA: TGTGCCAGCAGTGATTACAGAGCCTACGAGCAGTACTTC
CDR3 protein: CASSDYRAYEQYF

V gene: TRBV5-2
J gene: TRBJ2-6
D gene: NA
CDR3 length: 18
clone size: NA
CDR3 DNA: TGTGCCAGCAAATGCGGTGGAGAGTACACAAATCGGGCCAACGTCCTGACTTTC
CDR3 protein: CASKCGGEYTNRANVLTF

V gene: TRBV6-1
J gene: TRBJ2-3
D gene: TRBD1
CDR3 length: 17
clone size: NA
CDR3 DNA: TGTGCCAGCAGTAAAGAAGAAACCGGACAGGGCTCAGATACGCAGTATTTT
CDR3 protein: CASSKEETGQGSDTQYF

V gene: TRBV2
J gene: TRBJ2-7
D gene: NA
CDR3 length: 12
clone size: few
CDR3 DNA: TGTGCCAGCAGCGCAGAGGGATACGAGCAGTACTTC
CDR3 protein: CASSAEGYEQYF

V gene: TRBV5-6
J gene: TRBJ2-7
D gene: TRBD2
CDR3 length: 18
clone size: NA
CDR3 DNA: TGTGCCAGCAGCTTGGGGGGACTAGCGGCTTTAATTGGGGACGAGCAGTACTTC
CDR3 protein: CASSLGGLAALIGDEQYF

V gene: TRBV4-1
J gene: TRBJ2-2
D gene: TRBD2
CDR3 length: 15
clone size: NA
CDR3 DNA: TGCGCCAGCAGCCAAGTCGCAGCGGGGACCGGGGAGCTGTTTTTT
CDR3 protein: CASSQVAAGTGELFF

V gene: TRBV9
J gene: TRBJ1-2
D gene: TRBD1
CDR3 length: 15
clone size: NA
CDR3 DNA: TGTGCCAGCAGCGTAGACCTGACAGGGGTATATGGCTACACCTTC
CDR3 protein: CASSVDLTGVYGYTF

V gene: TRBV6-6
J gene: TRBJ1-1
D gene: NA
CDR3 length: 16
clone size: few
CDR3 DNA: TGTGCCAGCAGCCCCGTGGGGGACTTTGATGGGACTGAAGCTTTCTTT
CDR3 protein: CASSPVGDFDGTEAFF

V gene: TRBV9
J gene: TRBJ1-2
D gene: NA
CDR3 length: 17
clone size: once
CDR3 DNA: TGTGCCAGCAGCGTAGACCGTTTCGGGACTAATTTCTATGGCTACACCTTC
CDR3 protein: CASSVDRFGTNFYGYTF

V gene: TRBV18
J gene: TRBJ1-1
D gene: TRBD1
CDR3 length: 15
clone size: NA
CDR3 DNA: TGTGCCAGCTCACGGGACAGGGGGGTGAACACTGAAGCTTTCTTT
CDR3 protein: CASSRDRGVNTEAFF

V gene: TRBV5-6
J gene: TRBJ2-3
D gene: TRBD1
CDR3 length: 13
clone size: NA
CDR3 DNA: TGTGCCAGCAGCTGGGGGACAGCAGATACGCAGTATTTT
CDR3 protein: CASSWGTADTQYF

V gene: TRBV6-4
J gene: TRBJ2-3
D gene: NA
CDR3 length: 14
clone size: NA
CDR3 DNA: TGTGCCAGCAGTTTTCGAGAGGGCACAGATACGCAGTATTTT
CDR3 protein: CASSFREGTDTQYF

V gene: TRBV20-1
J gene: TRBJ1-1
D gene: NA
CDR3 length: 10
clone size: NA
CDR3 DNA: TGCAGTGCTGAGGGCAATGAAGCTTTCTTT
CDR3 protein: CSAEGNEAFF

V gene: TRBV6-1
J gene: TRBJ2-1
D gene: NA
CDR3 length: 13
clone size: few
CDR3 DNA: TGTGCCAGCAGACAGGACTCCTACAATGAGCAGTTCTTC
CDR3 protein: CASRQDSYNEQFF

V gene: TRBV4-3
J gene: TRBJ1-5
D gene: NA
CDR3 length: 16
clone size: NA
CDR3 DNA: TGCGCCAGCAGCCAGGACGTGGCAGGGATCAATCAGCCCCAGCATTTT
CDR3 protein: CASSQDVAGINQPQHF